Described below is a single TCR beta chain sequence and its context. Which antigen it targets is not known. No base qualities exist here, and no much larger clone lies one base off it. The cohort consisted of 650 to 850 healthy bone marrow donors. Cohort members were all nominally healthy when sampled, although unrecorded immune exposures were likely present. The donor was CMV seronegative and was included in the group of 352 seronegative cohort members. A peripheral blood sample was collected from each donor, and TCR beta sequencing was performed on peripheral blood mononuclear cells. The Qiagen DNeasy Blood Extraction Kit was used to extract genomic DNA from the blood cell samples. Libraries were constructed by the immunoSEQ multiplex PCR assay. For the multiplex PCR, a mixture combining 60 forward primers for TCR Vbeta segments and 13 reverse primers for TCR Jbeta segments was used. The CDR3 region of rearranged TCR beta genes was amplified from genomic DNA by a multiplex PCR assay. The amplified TCR beta libraries were sequenced on the Illumina HiSeq System as 87-base-pair reads. The published analysis was carried out like this. A later analysis tallied tens of millions of unique TCR beta chains across the approximately 670 repertoires, and approximately 12 million of those chains were shared by two or more donors. Raw reads were error-corrected and collapsed into unique sequences by a nearest-neighbor algorithm in which closely related sequences were merged to remove PCR and sequencing errors. V, D and J gene segments were assigned by aligning CDR3 sequences to IMGT reference sequences. For a sequence to be retained, a match of at least six nucleotides was required to both a V gene segment and a J gene segment. A rearrangement was called productive if the CDR3 had no stop codons and remained in frame with V and J, and every other rearrangement was called non-productive. CDR3 was defined by IMGT convention, running from the second conserved V-encoded cysteine to the conserved J-encoded phenylalanine. Sequences without an unambiguous match to a single V gene segment were excluded from the earlier analysis of about 600 of the donors. In an earlier analysis of 587 of the donors, V segments were called functional above 56.7% productive rearrangements and were called segregating when the between-donor standard deviation exceeded 5%. A statistical classification framework was built to diagnose cytomegalovirus status from the catalog of TCR beta chain sequences. A later analysis assigned V and J genes by comparing TCR nucleotide sequences with IMGT/GENE-DB human TR gene sequences. Using the TCRdist pipeline, a later analysis assigned CDR3 sequences along with most-parsimonious VDJ recombination scenarios. In a later analysis, every TCR beta chain was defined by the combination of its CDR3 amino acid sequence and its V-gene family, and reads without a unique V-gene family were dropped. A later analysis removed 550 to 700 highly shared, low-generation-probability nucleotide sequences to deal with suspected cross-contamination and a sequencing artifact. In a later analysis, a clonal expansion index was calculated for each public chain from normalized within-repertoire ranks of inferred template counts. A later analysis computed generation probabilities with a VDJ recombination model fitted to out-of-frame rearrangements, and checked the results against IGoR. A later analysis scored TCR-TCR, TCR-HLA and TCR-CMV co-occurrence with hypergeometric tests, applying a repertoire-size bias correction to TCR pairs. False discovery rates were estimated in a later analysis by permuting HLA or CMV assignments 20 times. In a later analysis, co-occurring TCRs were grouped with DBSCAN, and TCRdist sequence similarity was added when clustering was performed within HLA-allele-positive subsets. Repertoires with fewer than 30,000 or more than 120,000 public chains, plus five repertoires with anomalous nucleotide sharing, were excluded from co-occurrence clustering. What TCRdb holds here is the immuneACCESS table cut down to in-frame rearrangements. Part of the clones is not present; checked against another copy, under half of the missing clones reflect an unresolved V gene, and the others are unexplained. The V and J calls and clone size are taken from that table; D and trimming were inferred from the DNA. The sample table holds about 160,000 clones, of which over 60% were seen once. The ten largest clonotypes hold under 3.5% of the sample.

The entry originates in a study of cytomegalovirus exposure and HLA in healthy donors (dated by TCRdb to about 2017). Some background on the complete study: An earlier analysis of several hundred of the donors reported 250 to 350 Gb of sequence data and 117 million unique TCR beta sequences obtained from about 180 million T cells. Roughly 300 gigabases of sequencing data and 80 million or so unique TCR sequences were included in an early release covering 550 to 800 HLA-typed donors. The genetic ancestry cluster associated with self-reported Caucasian donors included about 84% of the approximately 410 genotyped donors. The study was designed to test whether signatures of past pathogen exposure could be identified by cataloging public T cell receptors. Using immunosequencing, the study profiled T cell repertoires from around 680 subjects and related those repertoires to cytomegalovirus serostatus. In addition to the first cohort of roughly 670 subjects, a separate validation cohort of 120 different subjects was used. To predict cytomegalovirus infection status, the study combined high-throughput TCR immunosequencing, statistical association of individual TCRs with disease status, and machine learning. A later analysis re-examined previously published TCR beta repertoires from more than 650 donors and added high-resolution HLA genotyping to investigate patterns of TCR occurrence. Rather than drawing on any new phenotypic data, the later analysis identified candidate immune exposures from TCR beta sequences and the way those sequences occurred across donors. An earlier analysis of 500 to 750 of the donors applied high-throughput TCR beta sequencing to assess whether each TCR beta V gene segment acted as functional or pseudogenic. Donor age, sex, ethnicity and CMV serostatus were compiled together with the repertoire data. A later genetic analysis took genome-wide SNP genotypes for about three fifths of the 666 donors and used that subset as a discovery cohort. Every repertoire in the discovery cohort had been generated on one and the same sequencing platform. Both class I and class II loci were covered by HLA typing, at four-digit resolution. Typing coverage varied by locus: about 629-630 donors for A, B, C, DRB1 and DQB1; approximately 500 for DQA1; some 610 for DPA1; 400 to 480 for DPB1. Five DR-DQ haplotypes were handled as single units for association and clustering because linkage in the cohort was strong. Among about 390 genotyped donors of the cohort, an average of roughly 240,000 unique TCR beta nucleotide sequences were sequenced per donor, roughly 20% of them non-productive. Results and caveats for the whole study, not just this receptor: The study listed 150 to 200 TCR beta chains as associated with cytomegalovirus. A later analysis found that TCR association rates varied across HLA loci, with DRB1 alleles showing the most associated TCRs and HLA-C alleles the fewest. An earlier analysis of approximately 500 of the donors showed that most TCR beta V segments appeared in productive rearrangements either about 87% or about 30% of the time, which broadly matched IMGT annotations. Correlated functional status among segregating V segments might reflect linkage disequilibrium, but an unknown experimental factor could not be ruled out. CMV serostatus was the only immune exposure information available for the cohort. Because counts were too low, roughly 18 rarely observed V segments, including chromosome 9 orphons, were left out of the earlier analysis of 500 to 650 of the donors. A few of the identified cytomegalovirus-associated TCR beta chains were confirmed in vitro to be specific for cytomegalovirus antigens. Most TCR sequences were observed very rarely across donors, whereas some public TCRs were present in many individuals. The 87-base-pair reads could not distinguish some IMGT-functional V segments, including TRBV6-2 and TRBV6-3, so those segments were excluded. Because HLA typing was missing for some donors at each locus, association tests included only the typed subset. A further reported finding was that TCR beta sequences accurately predicted the HLA-A and HLA-B alleles for most subjects in the first cohort. Specific HLA alleles were associated with over 15,000 TCR beta sequences at a false discovery rate of 0.05 in a later analysis. Strong co-occurrence of HLA alleles, especially DR and DQ, made assigning TCR associations to individual alleles difficult. Compared with equally common non-associated chains, HLA-associated TCR beta chains in a later analysis were more clonally expanded and had lower generation probabilities. The classifier was reported to diagnose cytomegalovirus status with high specificity and sensitivity in both the original cohort and the validation cohort. V-gene and J-gene trimming of TCR beta chains was associated with a missense DCLRE1C variant in a later genetic analysis, and the association was replicated in an independent cohort. The cohort was sequenced for TCR beta chains only, and without alpha or paired-chain data the features that could be detected were limited. The presence/absence analyses assumed that sequencing depth was roughly uniform across donors, and that assumption may not be true. According to a later analysis, most CMV-associated TCR beta chains appeared to be HLA-restricted, and the HLA associations seemed to be driven largely by CMV exposure. According to a later analysis, parvovirus B19, influenza, CMV and Epstein-Barr virus appeared linked to several top co-occurrence clusters. A cluster of highly shared sequence variants was judged likely to be a technical artifact of the sequencing pipeline. According to the authors, the approach could potentially be generalized to other disease states and immunological phenotypes. According to a later genetic analysis, donors in an Asian-associated ancestry cluster had fewer N-insertions in productive TCRs than the approximately 710-donor mean.

The cysteine opens and the phenylalanine closes a CDR3 of 16 amino acids. The sequence is cut down to CDR3 DNA, 48 bases in frame from base 1. The germline V gene encodes CDR1 SEHNR and CDR2 FQNEAQ (reference sequence). Trimming at the junction amounts to 5 bases on V and 0 bases on J, and the germline ends lie 13 bases apart. The chain was built from TRBV7-9 and TRBJ2-2; the D gene is possibly TRBD1, with 5 bases matching. Sequenced input: PBMCs. The receptor was isolated from a woman in her twenties or thirties in good health and CMV-seronegative. The base sequence is TGTGCCAGCAGCACCCGACAGAGCGCGAACACCGGGGAGCTGTTTTTT. This translates into CASSTRQSANTGELFF.